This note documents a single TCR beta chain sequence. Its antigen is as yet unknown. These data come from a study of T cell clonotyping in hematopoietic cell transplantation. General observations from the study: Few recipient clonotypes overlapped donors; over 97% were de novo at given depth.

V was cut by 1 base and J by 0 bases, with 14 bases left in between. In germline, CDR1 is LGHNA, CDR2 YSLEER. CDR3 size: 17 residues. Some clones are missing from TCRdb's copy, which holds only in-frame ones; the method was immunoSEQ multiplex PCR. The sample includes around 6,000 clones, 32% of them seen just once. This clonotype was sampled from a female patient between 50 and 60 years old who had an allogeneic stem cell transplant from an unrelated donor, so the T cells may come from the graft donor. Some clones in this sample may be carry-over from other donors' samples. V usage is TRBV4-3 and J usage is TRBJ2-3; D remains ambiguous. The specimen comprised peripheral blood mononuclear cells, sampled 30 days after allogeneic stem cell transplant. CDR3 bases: TGCGCCAGCAGCCAAGTGGGGTTGAGCAGGAGCACAGATACGCAGTATTTT. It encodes CASSQVGLSRSTDTQYF.